The present TCR beta chain was sequenced within a study of blood T cell repertoires in COVID-19. This CDR3 comprises 14 residues. The V gene lost 0 bases and the J gene lost 8 bases, with 12 bases spanning the gap. CDR1 is SGDLS and CDR2 is YYNGEE in the germline V gene. Assay used: immunoSEQ multiplex PCR; TCRdb lists only in-frame clones, some missing. The sample includes approximately 300,000 clones, about 92% of them seen just once. The chain is built from TRBV9 and TRBJ2-1; the D is unclear. Sequenced sample: PBMCs or T cells enriched from blood (not recorded which). This sequence was found in a woman in her thirties who had recovered from COVID-19. CDR3 loop: CASSVGPASHEQFF. CDR3 bases: TGTGCCAGCAGCGTAGGGCCCGCTAGTCATGAGCAGTTCTTC.